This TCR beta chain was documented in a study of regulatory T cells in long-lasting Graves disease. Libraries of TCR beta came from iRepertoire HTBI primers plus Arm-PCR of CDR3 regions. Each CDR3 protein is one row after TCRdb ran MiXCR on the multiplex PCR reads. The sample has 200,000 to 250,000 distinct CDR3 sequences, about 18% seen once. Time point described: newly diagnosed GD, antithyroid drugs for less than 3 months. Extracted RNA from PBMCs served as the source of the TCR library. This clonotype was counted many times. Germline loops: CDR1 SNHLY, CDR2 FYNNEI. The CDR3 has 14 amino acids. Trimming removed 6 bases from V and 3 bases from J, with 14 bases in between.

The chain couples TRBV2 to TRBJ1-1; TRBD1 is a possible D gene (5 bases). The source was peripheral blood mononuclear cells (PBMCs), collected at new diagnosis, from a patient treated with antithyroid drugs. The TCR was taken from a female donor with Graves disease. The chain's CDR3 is CASRGQGGDTEAFF. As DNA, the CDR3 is TGTGCCAGCAGGGGGCAGGGAGGGGACACTGAAGCTTTCTTT.